These 31 T cell receptor beta chains share one sample of origin, sequenced in a study of cytomegalovirus exposure and HLA in healthy donors. PCR amplification relied on 60 Vbeta primers (plus 13 Jbeta primers). Assay: immunoSEQ multiplex PCR; the TCRdb copy retains only in-frame clones and omits some. Of around 150,000 clones in the sample, approximately 61% are singletons; the top ten hold approximately 1.6%. The specimen was PBMCs. These receptors came from a human donor in good health.

The V and J genes are TRBV28 and TRBJ2-1; D is possibly TRBD2 (5 bases). The CDR3 sequence is 15 residues long. Germline V lookup: CDR1 MDHEN, CDR2 SYDVKM. V lost 1 base, J lost 0 bases, and 7 bases lay in between. The CDR3 loop is CASSLLRDSYNEQFF. DNA of the CDR3: TGTGCCAGCAGTTTATTACGGGACTCCTACAATGAGCAGTTCTTC.

The J gene is TRBJ2-1, the V gene TRBV28; 7 bases align to TRBD2. Germline CDR1 and CDR2: MDHEN and SYDVKM. Losses at the gene ends were 7 bases for V and 7 bases for J; bases not matched to a gene: 13. The CDR3 loop spans 15 amino acids. The CDR3 nucleotides read TGTGCCAGCATCCTAGAGCCGGGACTACAAAATGAGCAGTTCTTC. It encodes CASILEPGLQNEQFF.

The V and J genes are TRBV7-9 and TRBJ1-1; D remains unclear. The germline gives CDR1 SEHNR, CDR2 FQNEAQ (reference sequence). The CDR3 has 13 residues. Trimming took off 2 bases at V and 1 base at J, with 5 bases between the two ends. The CDR3 region is CASSLTENTEAFF. Written as DNA, the CDR3 is TGTGCCAGCAGCTTAACAGAGAACACTGAAGCTTTCTTT.

The chain employs TRBV10-3 and TRBJ2-7, with D possibly being TRBD1 (6 bases). This CDR3 region has 17 residues. V was cut by 4 bases and J by 2 bases, with 21 bases left in between. Per germline, CDR1 ENHRY and CDR2 SYGVKD. CDR3 amino acids: CAISASPGKGVTYEQYF. CDR3 in DNA: TGTGCCATCAGTGCTAGCCCGGGAAAGGGGGTTACCTACGAGCAGTACTTC.

V gene TRBV2 combines with J gene TRBJ1-1, with D possibly matching TRBD1 (5 bases). CDR3 length: 15 residues. The germline CDR1 and CDR2 sequences are SNHLY and FYNNEI. V was cut by 7 bases and J by 1 base, with 16 bases left in between. This CDR3 reads CASNSLGGTNTEAFF. The CDR3 nucleotides are TGTGCCAGCAATTCTCTTGGGGGGACGAACACTGAAGCTTTCTTT.

The count of this clone is one. This chain uses TRBV27 with TRBJ2-2; D is perhaps TRBD2 (6 bases). The CDR3 runs 17 residues. Trimming removed 6 bases at V and 4 bases at J, with 21 bases between. Per the germline V gene, CDR1 is MNHEY and CDR2 is SMNVEV (reference sequence). Written as DNA, the CDR3 is TGTGCCAGCAGCTCTCAGGAGGGGCAATCAAGCACCGGGGAGCTGTTTTTT. This gives the protein CASSSQEGQSSTGELFF.

This clone has more than one count but fewer than ten. This chain joins TRBV4-1 and TRBJ2-2, with D possibly being TRBD2 (5 bases). The germline V gene encodes CDR1 MGHRA and CDR2 YSYEKL. V was shortened by 6 bases and J by 1 base, with 18 bases between the two germline ends. The CDR3 spans 17 residues. The CDR3 region has the DNA TGCGCCAGCAGGCGTCGGGGTGAGGGTGGGAACACCGGGGAGCTGTTTTTT. As protein: CASRRRGEGGNTGELFF.

The chain couples TRBV14 to TRBJ2-7, with a tentative D call TRBD1 (6 bases). This CDR3 is 15 amino acids long. V lost 4 bases to trimming and J lost 2 bases, with 15 bases between them. Germline V gene data show CDR1 as SGHDN and CDR2 as FVKESK. CDR3 residues: CASSPTGTLTYEQYF. In nucleotides, the CDR3 is TGTGCCAGCAGCCCGACCGGGACACTGACCTACGAGCAGTACTTC.

This chain uses TRBV27 with TRBJ2-2, with 15 bases matching TRBD2. Germline values: CDR1 MNHEY, CDR2 SMNVEV (reference sequence). J gave up 6 bases and V 2 bases, and 13 bases lay outside the gene matches. The CDR3 is made up of 20 amino acids. Here the CDR3 reads CASSLEPGLAGGGPAGELFF. CDR3 nucleotides: TGTGCCAGCAGTTTAGAGCCGGGACTAGCGGGAGGTGGGCCCGCCGGGGAGCTGTTTTTT.

This clone was observed once. The J gene is TRBJ2-3, the V gene TRBV27, with 10 bases identical to TRBD2. This CDR3 has 16 residues. J lost 4 bases, V lost 0 bases, and 4 bases had no gene match. From germline, CDR1 is MNHEY and CDR2 SMNVEV (reference sequence). CDR3: CASSLSASGSPDTQYF. The CDR3 DNA reads TGTGCCAGCAGTTTATCGGCTAGCGGGAGTCCAGATACGCAGTATTTT.

The rearrangement uses TRBV27 and TRBJ2-1; a possible D gene is TRBD2 (5 bases). V was cut by 2 bases and J by 14 bases, with 16 bases left in between. CDR1 is MNHEY, CDR2 SMNVEV, per germline (reference sequence). This CDR3 is 13 amino acids long. CDR3 nucleotide sequence: TGTGCCAGCAGTTTAACTAGATCGGGTCGAAAGTTCTTC. Protein sequence: CASSLTRSGRKFF.

Only a few counts were recorded for this clone. The genes are TRBV7-2 and TRBJ2-7; 9 bases align to TRBD1. Trimming cost V 1 base and J 7 bases; bases outside gene matches: 5. CDR1 is SGHTA and CDR2 is FQGNSA in the germline V gene. The CDR3 loop spans 14 amino acids. In DNA form, the CDR3 reads TGTGCCAGCAGCTTAGACAGGGGGCGGTGGGAGCAGTACTTC. It encodes CASSLDRGRWEQYF.

This clone was seen more than once but under ten times. The rearrangement joins TRBV28 to TRBJ1-1; D remains ambiguous. The germline V gene encodes CDR1 MDHEN and CDR2 SYDVKM. V was shortened by 4 bases and J by 0 bases, with 9 bases between the two germline ends. The CDR3 runs 14 residues. The CDR3 DNA reads as TGTGCCAGCAGTTCTCCGAACATGAACACTGAAGCTTTCTTT. Translated, it gives CASSSPNMNTEAFF.

This rearrangement joins TRBV28 to TRBJ1-3; D is undetermined. From germline, CDR1 is MDHEN and CDR2 SYDVKM. Trimming took 3 bases from V and 2 from J, leaving 8 bases between them. This CDR3 is 14 amino acids long. The CDR3 region has the DNA TGTGCCAGCAGTTTGAGGGAAACTGGAAACACCATATATTTT. Translated: CASSLRETGNTIYF.

This sequence joins TRBV28 and TRBJ1-1, with 7 bases lining up with TRBD1. J lost 6 bases, V lost 6 bases, and 16 bases had no gene match. The CDR3 totals 16 residues. Germline CDR1 and CDR2: MDHEN and SYDVKM. As DNA, the CDR3 is TGTGCCAGCAGCCTCGACAGGGCTCCCATCGGGGCTGAAGCTTTCTTT. Translated, it gives CASSLDRAPIGAEAFF.

The genes are TRBV6-5 and TRBJ2-1; 7 positions match TRBD1. This CDR3 comprises 16 residues. J lost 2 bases, V lost 2 bases, and 6 bases had no gene match. Germline loops: CDR1 MNHEY, CDR2 SVGAGI. The CDR3 loop reads CASSYRRDSAYNEQFF. The CDR3 coding sequence is TGTGCCAGCAGTTACCGCCGGGACAGTGCCTACAATGAGCAGTTCTTC.

This clone appeared a few times. The rearrangement joins TRBV15 to TRBJ2-4; the match to TRBD2 covers 11 bases. Trimming removed 4 bases from V and 0 bases from J; junction bases left unmatched: 11. This CDR3 contains 19 residues. Germline values: CDR1 LNHNV, CDR2 YYDKDF (reference sequence). The CDR3 sequence: CATSKTSGTLLIAKNIQYF. CDR3 bases: TGTGCCACCAGCAAGACTAGCGGGACACTCCTAATAGCCAAAAACATTCAGTACTTC.

This clone was observed a few times. The V call is TRBV7-6, the J call TRBJ2-1, with 9 bases lining up with TRBD2. CDR3 length equals 13 residues. V was pared by 1 base and J by 9 bases, with 1 base of the junction left unmatched. The germline gives CDR1 SGHVS, CDR2 FNYEAQ. This CDR3 is CASSLGREGEQFF. CDR3 sequence (DNA): TGTGCCAGCAGCTTAGGGCGGGAGGGTGAGCAGTTCTTC.

The J gene is TRBJ2-7, the V gene TRBV10-1; 8 positions agree with TRBD1. This CDR3 has 15 residues. The trim removed 3 bases at V and 1 base at J, leaving 5 bases unmatched. In germline, CDR1 is WNHNN, CDR2 SYGVQD (reference sequence). The chain's CDR3 is CASSDGQGGSYEQYF. CDR3 bases: TGCGCCAGCAGTGACGGACAGGGCGGGTCCTACGAGCAGTACTTC.

This sequence joins TRBV18 and TRBJ2-2; the match to TRBD1 covers 9 bases. Germline values: CDR1 KGHSH, CDR2 LQKENI. With 4 bases clipped from V and 4 bases from J, the junction kept 4 bases outside the gene matches. The CDR3 contains 15 residues. CDR3 residues: CASSRDRASTGELFF. The CDR3 bases are TGTGCCAGCTCACGGGACAGGGCGAGCACCGGGGAGCTGTTTTTT.

This chain uses TRBV15 with TRBJ1-5; D ambiguous. With 3 bases removed from V and 4 bases from J, the gap between germline ends came to 16 bases. Per germline, CDR1 LNHNV and CDR2 YYDKDF (reference sequence). The CDR3 sequence is 16 residues long. The CDR3 coding sequence is TGTGCCACCAGCAGTTTAGTAGCAGAGGGAAATCAGCCCCAGCATTTT. Its protein is CATSSLVAEGNQPQHF.

The chain couples TRBV18 to TRBJ2-3, with a tentative D call TRBD2 (6 bases). The germline CDR1 and CDR2 sequences are KGHSH and LQKENI. The CDR3 covers 16 residues. Trimming took off 2 bases at V and 6 bases at J, with 18 bases between the two ends. This chain's CDR3 is CASSPVKAGRGDTQYF. DNA of the CDR3: TGTGCCAGCTCACCAGTGAAGGCGGGACGGGGGGATACGCAGTATTTT. Complete variable domain (other parts from reference TRBV18 and TRBJ2-3): NAGVMQNPRHLVRRRGQEARLRCSPMKGHSHVYWYRQLPEEGLKFMVYLQKENIIDESGMPKERFSAEFPKEGPSILRIQQVVRGDSAAYFCASSPVKAGRGDTQYFGPGTRLTVL.

The chain uses TRBV5-1 and TRBJ2-3; TRBD2 matches 13 bases. Looked up from germline, CDR1 is SGHRS and CDR2 is YFSETQ. The CDR3 has 16 amino acids. V was clipped by 0 bases and J by 3 bases; unmatched bases: 1. Here the CDR3 DNA reads TGCGCCAGCAGCTTGGGGACTAGCGGGAGTACAGATACGCAGTATTTT. Translating it yields CASSLGTSGSTDTQYF.

The gene calls are TRBV6-6 and TRBJ2-3, with unresolved D. The germline CDR1 and CDR2 sequences are MNHNY and SVGAGI (reference sequence). The CDR3 totals 12 residues. V lost 5 bases to trimming and J lost 3 bases, with 6 bases between them. The CDR3 DNA sequence: TGTGCCAGCAGTCAAAATACAGATACGCAGTATTTT. It codes for CASSQNTDTQYF.

This chain joins TRBV11-3 and TRBJ1-4, with D perhaps TRBD1 (5 bases). Deletions cut 2 bases from V and 7 bases from J, with 11 bases between. The germline V gene has CDR1 SGHNT and CDR2 YENEEA. There are 14 residues in the CDR3. The DNA for the CDR3 is TGTGCCAGCAGCTTACACGGGGGAGGTGAAAAACTGTTTTTT. Its translation is CASSLHGGGEKLFF.

The chain links TRBV7-3 to TRBJ2-3; 7 nucleotides align to TRBD2. J gave up 7 bases and V 0 bases, and 7 bases lay outside the gene matches. Germline CDR1 and CDR2: SGHTA and FQGTGA. CDR3 size: 15 residues. The CDR3 DNA reads TGTGCCAGCAGCTTAACTGGGGGAGGGGATTATACGCAGTATTTT. It yields the protein CASSLTGGGDYTQYF. The full variable domain, completed using reference TRBV7-3 and TRBJ2-3, is GAGVSQTPSNKVTEKGKYVELRCDPISGHTALYWYRQSLGQGPEFLIYFQGTGAADDSGLPNDRFFAVRPEGSVSTLKIQRTERGDSAVYLCASSLTGGGDYTQYFGPGTRLTVL.

The chain has TRBV11-1 and TRBJ2-2; 7 bases map to TRBD1. Germline lookup yields CDR1 SGHAT and CDR2 FQDESV (reference sequence). The CDR3 totals 17 residues. V shed 5 bases, J shed 7 bases, and the junction held 16 bases outside the gene matches. The CDR3 DNA reads TGTGCCAGCAGCGACTATGGGACAGCCGCCCACAGCGGGGAGCTGTTTTTT. Translation gives CASSDYGTAAHSGELFF.

DNA for the CDR3: TGTGCCAGCAGCTTTGGGGGCAACGAGCAGTACTTC. Translation gives CASSFGGNEQYF. The genes are TRBV5-5 and TRBJ2-7, with a tentative D call TRBD1 (6 bases). The CDR3 runs 12 residues. V lost 2 bases, J lost 5 bases, and 8 bases lay in between. Germline V gene lookup returns CDR1 SGHKS and CDR2 YYEKEE (reference sequence).

In this sample, this clone turned up a few times. The chain joins TRBV29-1 to TRBJ1-2; 9 bases map to TRBD1. The J segment lost 11 bases and the V segment lost 8 bases, leaving 6 bases of the junction unmatched. Germline CDR1 SQVTM, CDR2 ANQGSEA. The CDR3 has 10 amino acids. Here the CDR3 DNA reads TGCAGCACTGGGACAGGGCCTTACACCTTC. This translates into CSTGTGPYTF.

This clone appeared once. The chain combines TRBV13 with TRBJ2-3; TRBD2 matches 13 bases. Per germline, CDR1 PRHDT and CDR2 FYEKMQ (reference sequence). This CDR3 contains 17 residues. V trimming: 5 bases; J trimming: 3 bases; junction bases outside the gene matches: 8. The CDR3 spells CASSPGTSGTQTDTQYF. The CDR3 DNA sequence: TGTGCCAGCAGCCCCGGGACTAGCGGGACACAAACAGATACGCAGTATTTT.

The chain uses TRBV15 and TRBJ1-1; TRBD1 agrees at 7 bases. V lost 3 bases, J lost 2 bases, and 3 bases stayed unmatched. The germline CDR1 and CDR2 sequences are LNHNV and YYDKDF (reference sequence). This CDR3 contains 14 residues. CDR3 loop: CATSRGTDNTEAFF. The CDR3, as DNA: TGTGCCACCAGCAGGGGGACAGACAACACTGAAGCTTTCTTT. The full variable domain, completed using reference TRBV15 and TRBJ1-1, is DAMVIQNPRYQVTQFGKPVTLSCSQTLNHNVMYWYQQKSSQAPKLLFHYYDKDFNNEADTPDNFQSRRPNTSFCFLDIRSPGLGDTAMYLCATSRGTDNTEAFFGQGTRLTVV.